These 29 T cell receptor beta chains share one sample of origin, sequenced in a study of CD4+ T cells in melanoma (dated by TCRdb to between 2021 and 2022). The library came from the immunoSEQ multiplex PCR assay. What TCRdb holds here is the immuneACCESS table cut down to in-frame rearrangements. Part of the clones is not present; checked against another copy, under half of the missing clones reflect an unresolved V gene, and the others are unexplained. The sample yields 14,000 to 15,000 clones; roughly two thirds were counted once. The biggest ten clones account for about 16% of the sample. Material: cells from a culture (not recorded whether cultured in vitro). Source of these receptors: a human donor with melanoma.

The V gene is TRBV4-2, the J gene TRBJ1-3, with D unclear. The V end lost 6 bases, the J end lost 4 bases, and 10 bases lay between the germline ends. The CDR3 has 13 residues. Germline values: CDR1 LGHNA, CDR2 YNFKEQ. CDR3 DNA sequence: TGTGCCAGCAGGCGCGTCGCCGGAAACACCATATATTTT. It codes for CASRRVAGNTIYF.

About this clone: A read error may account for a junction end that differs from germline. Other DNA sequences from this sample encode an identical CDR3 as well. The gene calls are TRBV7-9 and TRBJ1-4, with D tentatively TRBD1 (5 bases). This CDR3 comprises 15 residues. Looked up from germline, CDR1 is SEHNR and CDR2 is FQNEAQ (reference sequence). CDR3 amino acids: CASSLNPQDYEKLFF. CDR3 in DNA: TGCGCCAGCAGCTTAAATCCACAGGATTATGAAAAACTGTTTTTT.

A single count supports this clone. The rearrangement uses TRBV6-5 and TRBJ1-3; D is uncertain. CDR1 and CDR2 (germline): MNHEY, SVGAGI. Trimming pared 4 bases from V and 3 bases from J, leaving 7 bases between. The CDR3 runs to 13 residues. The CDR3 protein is CASSLVGGNTIYF. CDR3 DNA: TGTGCCAGCAGTTTAGTCGGTGGAAACACCATATATTTT.

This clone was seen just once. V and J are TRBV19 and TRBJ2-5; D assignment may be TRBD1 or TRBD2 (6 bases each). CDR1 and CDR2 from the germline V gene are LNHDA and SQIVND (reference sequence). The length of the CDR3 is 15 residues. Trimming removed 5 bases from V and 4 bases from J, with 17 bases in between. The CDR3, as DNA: TGTGCCAGTAGTCCCCAACGGAGGGGGATAGAGACCCAGTACTTC. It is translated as CASSPQRRGIETQYF. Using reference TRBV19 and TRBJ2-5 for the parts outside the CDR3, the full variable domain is DGGITQSPKYLFRKEGQNVTLSCEQNLNHDAMYWYRQDPGQGLRLIYYSQIVNDFQKGDIAEGYSVSREKKESFPLTVTSAQKNPTAFYLCASSPQRRGIETQYFGPGTRLLVL.

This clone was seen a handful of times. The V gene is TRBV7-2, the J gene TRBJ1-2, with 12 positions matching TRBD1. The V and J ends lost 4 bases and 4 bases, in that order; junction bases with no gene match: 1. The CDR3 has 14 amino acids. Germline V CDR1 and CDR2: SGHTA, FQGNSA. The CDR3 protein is CASSWGQGAYGYTF. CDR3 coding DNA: TGTGCCAGCAGCTGGGGACAGGGGGCCTATGGCTACACCTTC.

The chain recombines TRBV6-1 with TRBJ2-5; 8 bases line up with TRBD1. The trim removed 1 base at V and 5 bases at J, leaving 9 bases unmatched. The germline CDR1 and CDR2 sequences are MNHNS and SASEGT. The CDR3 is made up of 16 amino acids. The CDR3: CASSEVGQADRETQYF. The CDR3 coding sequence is TGTGCCAGCAGTGAAGTGGGACAGGCAGATAGGGAGACCCAGTACTTC.

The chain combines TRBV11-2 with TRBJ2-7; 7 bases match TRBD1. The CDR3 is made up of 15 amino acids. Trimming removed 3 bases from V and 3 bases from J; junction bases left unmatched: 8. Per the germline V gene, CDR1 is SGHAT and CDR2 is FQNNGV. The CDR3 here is CASSFRTGSGYEQYF. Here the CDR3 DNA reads TGTGCCAGCAGCTTTCGGACAGGCTCGGGCTACGAGCAGTACTTC.

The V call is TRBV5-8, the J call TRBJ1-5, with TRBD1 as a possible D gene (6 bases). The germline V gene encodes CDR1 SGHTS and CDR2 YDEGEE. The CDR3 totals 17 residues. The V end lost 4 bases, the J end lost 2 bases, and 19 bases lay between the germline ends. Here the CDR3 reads CASSPDSWGFRNQPQHF. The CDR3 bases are TGTGCCAGCAGCCCGGACAGCTGGGGGTTTCGCAATCAGCCCCAGCATTTT.

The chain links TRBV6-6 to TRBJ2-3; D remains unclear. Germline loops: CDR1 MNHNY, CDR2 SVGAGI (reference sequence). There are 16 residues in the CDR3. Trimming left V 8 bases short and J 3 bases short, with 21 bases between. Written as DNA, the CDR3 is TGTGCCAGCGGGTCCCACAGTATTGGGTCGACAGATACGCAGTATTTT. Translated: CASGSHSIGSTDTQYF.

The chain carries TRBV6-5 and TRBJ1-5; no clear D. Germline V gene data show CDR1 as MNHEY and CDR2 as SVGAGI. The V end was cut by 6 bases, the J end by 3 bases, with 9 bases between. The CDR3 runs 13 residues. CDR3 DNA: TGTGCCAGCAGCCGGACGTACAATCAGCCCCAGCATTTT. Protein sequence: CASSRTYNQPQHF.

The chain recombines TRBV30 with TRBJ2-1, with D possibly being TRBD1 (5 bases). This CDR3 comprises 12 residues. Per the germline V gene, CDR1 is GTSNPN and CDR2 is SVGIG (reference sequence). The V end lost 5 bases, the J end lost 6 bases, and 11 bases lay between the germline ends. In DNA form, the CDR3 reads TGTGCCTGGGGGGCCTGGGGCAATGAGCAGTTCTTC. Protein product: CAWGAWGNEQFF. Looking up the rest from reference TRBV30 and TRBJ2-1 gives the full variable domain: SQTIHQWPATLVQPVGSPLSLECTVEGTSNPNLYWYRQAAGRGLQLLFYSVGIGQISSEVPQNLSASRPQDRQFILSSKKLLLSDSGFYLCAWGAWGNEQFFGPGTRLTVL.

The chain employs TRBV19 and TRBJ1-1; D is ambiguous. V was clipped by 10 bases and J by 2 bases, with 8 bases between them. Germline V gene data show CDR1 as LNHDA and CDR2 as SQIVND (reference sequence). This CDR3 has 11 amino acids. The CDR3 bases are TGTGCCACCACGTTTAACACTGAAGCTTTCTTT. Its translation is CATTFNTEAFF. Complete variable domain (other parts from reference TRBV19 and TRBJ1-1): DGGITQSPKYLFRKEGQNVTLSCEQNLNHDAMYWYRQDPGQGLRLIYYSQIVNDFQKGDIAEGYSVSREKKESFPLTVTSAQKNPTAFYLCATTFNTEAFFGQGTRLTVV.

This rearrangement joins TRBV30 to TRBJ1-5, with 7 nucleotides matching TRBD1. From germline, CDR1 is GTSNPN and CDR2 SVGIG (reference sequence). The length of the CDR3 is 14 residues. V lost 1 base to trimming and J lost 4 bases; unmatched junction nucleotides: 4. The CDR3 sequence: CAWSGGQTNQPQHF. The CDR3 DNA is TGTGCCTGGAGTGGGGGACAGACAAATCAGCCCCAGCATTTT.

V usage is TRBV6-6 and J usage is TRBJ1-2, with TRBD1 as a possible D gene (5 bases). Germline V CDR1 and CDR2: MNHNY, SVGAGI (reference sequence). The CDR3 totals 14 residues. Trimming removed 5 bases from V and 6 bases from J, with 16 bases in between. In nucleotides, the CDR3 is TGTGCCAGCAGTACGTGGGGCGAGAGGGATGGCTACACCTTC. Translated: CASSTWGERDGYTF.

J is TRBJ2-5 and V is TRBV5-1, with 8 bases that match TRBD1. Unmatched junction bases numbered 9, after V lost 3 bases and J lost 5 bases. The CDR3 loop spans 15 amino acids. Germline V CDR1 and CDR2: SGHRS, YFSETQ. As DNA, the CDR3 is TGCGCCAGCAGCTCGAATGGACAGGGAGGTGAGACCCAGTACTTC. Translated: CASSSNGQGGETQYF.

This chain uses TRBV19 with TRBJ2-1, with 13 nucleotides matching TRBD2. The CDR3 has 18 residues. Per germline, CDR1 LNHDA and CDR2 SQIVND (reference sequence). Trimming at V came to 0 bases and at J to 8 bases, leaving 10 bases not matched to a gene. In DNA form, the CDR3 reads TGTGCCAGTAGTATAGATCGGTTCACTAGCGGGGGGGTCTATGAGCAGTTCTTC. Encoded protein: CASSIDRFTSGGVYEQFF.

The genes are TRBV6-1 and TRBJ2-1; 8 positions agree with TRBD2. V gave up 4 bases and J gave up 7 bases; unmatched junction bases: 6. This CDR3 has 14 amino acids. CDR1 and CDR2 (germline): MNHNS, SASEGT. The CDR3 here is CASSGGGGRNEQFF. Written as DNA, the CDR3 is TGTGCCAGCAGTGGGGGCGGGGGGCGGAATGAGCAGTTCTTC.

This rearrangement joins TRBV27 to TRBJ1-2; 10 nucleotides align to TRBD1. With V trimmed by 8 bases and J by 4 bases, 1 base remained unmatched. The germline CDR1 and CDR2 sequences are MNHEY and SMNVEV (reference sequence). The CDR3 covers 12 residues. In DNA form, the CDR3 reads TGTGCCAGCCGGACAGGGGGCTATGGCTACACCTTC. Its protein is CASRTGGYGYTF.

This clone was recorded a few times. CDR3 loop: CASGPYGSYEQYF. CDR3 nucleotides: TGTGCTAGTGGCCCTTATGGGAGCTACGAGCAGTACTTC. The genes are TRBV12-5 and TRBJ2-7; TRBD2 is a possible D gene (5 bases). Germline values: CDR1 LGHNT, CDR2 FRNRAP. Between the trimmed V and J ends, which lost 6 bases and 3 bases, there was a span of 12 bases. The CDR3 has 13 residues.

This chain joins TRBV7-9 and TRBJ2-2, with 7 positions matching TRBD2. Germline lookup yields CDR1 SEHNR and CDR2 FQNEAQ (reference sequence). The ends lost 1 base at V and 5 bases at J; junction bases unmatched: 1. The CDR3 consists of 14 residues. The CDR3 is CASSLGGRTGELFF. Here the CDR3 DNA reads TGTGCCAGCAGCTTAGGCGGGAGAACCGGGGAGCTGTTTTTT.

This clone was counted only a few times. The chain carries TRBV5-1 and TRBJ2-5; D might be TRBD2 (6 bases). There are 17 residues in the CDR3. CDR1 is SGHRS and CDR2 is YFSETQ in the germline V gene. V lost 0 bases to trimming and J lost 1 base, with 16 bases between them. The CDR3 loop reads CASSLAPSGSGQETQYF. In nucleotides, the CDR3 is TGCGCCAGCAGCTTGGCCCCCTCCGGGAGCGGCCAAGAGACCCAGTACTTC.

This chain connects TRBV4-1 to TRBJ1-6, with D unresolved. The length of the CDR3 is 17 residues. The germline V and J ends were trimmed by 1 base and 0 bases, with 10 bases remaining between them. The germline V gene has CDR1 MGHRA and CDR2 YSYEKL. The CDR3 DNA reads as TGCGCCAGCAGCCAAGGCGGACGGAGCTCCTATAATTCACCCCTCCACTTT. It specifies CASSQGGRSSYNSPLHF.

CDR3 DNA sequence: TGTGCCAGAAGTGTGGGGGGGGCCTCCACGCAGTATTTT. Translated, it gives CARSVGGASTQYF. This chain joins TRBV5-3 and TRBJ2-3, with D perhaps matching TRBD2 (7 bases). TRBV5-3 is given ORF status, its function remaining uncertain. This CDR3 has 13 residues. Trimming took off 5 bases at V and 9 bases at J, with 16 bases between the two ends.

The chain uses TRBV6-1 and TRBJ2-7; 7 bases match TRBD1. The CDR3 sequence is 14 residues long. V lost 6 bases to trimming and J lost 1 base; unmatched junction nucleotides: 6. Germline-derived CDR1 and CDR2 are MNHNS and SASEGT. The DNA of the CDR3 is TGTGCCAGCAGCACAGGGGACACATCCTACGAGCAGTACTTC. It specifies CASSTGDTSYEQYF.

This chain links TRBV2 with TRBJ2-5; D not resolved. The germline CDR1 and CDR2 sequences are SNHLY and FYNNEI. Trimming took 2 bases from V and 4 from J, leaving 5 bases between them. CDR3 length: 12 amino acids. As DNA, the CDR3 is TGTGCCAGCAGTGAATTTCGAGAGACCCAGTACTTC. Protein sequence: CASSEFRETQYF.

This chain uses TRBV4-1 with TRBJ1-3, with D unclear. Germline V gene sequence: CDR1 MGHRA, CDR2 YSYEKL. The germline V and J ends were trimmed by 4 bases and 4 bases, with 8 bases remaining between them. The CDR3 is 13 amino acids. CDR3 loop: CASSLDPGNTIYF. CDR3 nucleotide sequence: TGCGCCAGCAGCCTGGATCCGGGAAACACCATATATTTT.

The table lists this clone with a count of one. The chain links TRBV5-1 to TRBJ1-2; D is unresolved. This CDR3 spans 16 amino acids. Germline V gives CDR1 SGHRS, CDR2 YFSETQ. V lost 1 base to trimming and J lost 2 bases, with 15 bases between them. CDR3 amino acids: CASSLSADQANYGYTF. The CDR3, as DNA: TGCGCCAGCAGCTTGTCCGCGGACCAGGCGAACTATGGCTACACCTTC.

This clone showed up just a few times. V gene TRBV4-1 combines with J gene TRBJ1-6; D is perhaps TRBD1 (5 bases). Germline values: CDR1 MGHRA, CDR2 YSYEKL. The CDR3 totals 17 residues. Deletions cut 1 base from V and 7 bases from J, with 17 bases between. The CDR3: CASSQGKGEPWNSPLHF. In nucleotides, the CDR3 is TGCGCCAGCAGCCAAGGGAAAGGGGAACCATGGAATTCACCCCTCCACTTT.

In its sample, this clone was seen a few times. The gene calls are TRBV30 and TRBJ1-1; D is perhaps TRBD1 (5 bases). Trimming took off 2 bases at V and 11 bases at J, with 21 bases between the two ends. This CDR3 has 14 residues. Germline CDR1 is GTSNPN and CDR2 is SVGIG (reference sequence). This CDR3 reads CAWSLERRGGNAFF. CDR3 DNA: TGTGCCTGGAGTCTAGAAAGGAGGGGAGGGAATGCTTTCTTT. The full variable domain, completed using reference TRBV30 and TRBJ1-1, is SQTIHQWPATLVQPVGSPLSLECTVEGTSNPNLYWYRQAAGRGLQLLFYSVGIGQISSEVPQNLSASRPQDRQFILSSKKLLLSDSGFYLCAWSLERRGGNAFFGQGTRLTVV.